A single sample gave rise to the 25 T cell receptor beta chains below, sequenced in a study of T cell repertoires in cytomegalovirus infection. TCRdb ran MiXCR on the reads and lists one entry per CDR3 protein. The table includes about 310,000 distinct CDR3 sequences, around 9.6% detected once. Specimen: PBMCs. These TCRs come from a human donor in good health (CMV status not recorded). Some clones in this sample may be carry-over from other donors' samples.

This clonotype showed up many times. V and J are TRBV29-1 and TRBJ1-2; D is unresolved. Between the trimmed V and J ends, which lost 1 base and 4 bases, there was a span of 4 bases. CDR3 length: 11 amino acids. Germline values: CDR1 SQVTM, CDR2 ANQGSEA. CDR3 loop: CSVEVAYGYTF. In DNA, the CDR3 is TGCAGCGTTGAAGTCGCCTATGGCTACACCTTC.

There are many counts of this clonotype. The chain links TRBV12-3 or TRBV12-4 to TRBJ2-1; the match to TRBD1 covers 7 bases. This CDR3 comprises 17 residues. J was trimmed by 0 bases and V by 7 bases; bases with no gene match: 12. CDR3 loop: CASKVSRTGLSYNEQFF. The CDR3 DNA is TGTGCCAGCAAGGTGTCTCGGACAGGCCTCTCCTACAATGAGCAGTTCTTC.

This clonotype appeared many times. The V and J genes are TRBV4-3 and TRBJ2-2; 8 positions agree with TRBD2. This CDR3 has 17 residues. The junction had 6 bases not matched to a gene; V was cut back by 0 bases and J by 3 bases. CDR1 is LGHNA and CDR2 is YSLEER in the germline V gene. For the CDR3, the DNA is TGCGCCAGCAGCCAAGAAGGTGGACTAGCCGACACCGGGGAGCTGTTTTTT. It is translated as CASSQEGGLADTGELFF.

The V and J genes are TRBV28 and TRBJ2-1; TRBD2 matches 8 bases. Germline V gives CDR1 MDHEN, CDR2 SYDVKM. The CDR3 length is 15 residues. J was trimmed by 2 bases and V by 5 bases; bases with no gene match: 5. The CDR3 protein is CASSTAGVAYNEQFF. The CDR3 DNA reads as TGTGCCAGCAGTACAGCGGGGGTAGCCTACAATGAGCAGTTCTTC.

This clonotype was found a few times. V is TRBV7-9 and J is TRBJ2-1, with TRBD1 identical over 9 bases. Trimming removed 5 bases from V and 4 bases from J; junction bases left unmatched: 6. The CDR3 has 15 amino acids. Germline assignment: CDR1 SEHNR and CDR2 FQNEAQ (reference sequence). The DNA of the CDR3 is TGTGCCAGCAGCCCGTTCGGGACAGGGTACAATGAGCAGTTCTTC. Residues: CASSPFGTGYNEQFF.

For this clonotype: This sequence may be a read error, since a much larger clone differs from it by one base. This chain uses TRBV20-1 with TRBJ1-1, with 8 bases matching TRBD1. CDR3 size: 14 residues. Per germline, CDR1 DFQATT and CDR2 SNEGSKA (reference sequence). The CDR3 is CSAKGDRTNTEALF. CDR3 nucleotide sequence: TGCAGTGCTAAGGGGGACAGGACGAACACTGAAGCTCTCTTT.

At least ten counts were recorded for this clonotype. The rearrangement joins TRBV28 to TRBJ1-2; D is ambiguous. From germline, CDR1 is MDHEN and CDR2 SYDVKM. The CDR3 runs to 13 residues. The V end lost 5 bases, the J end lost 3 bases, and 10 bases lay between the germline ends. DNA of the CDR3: TGTGCCAGCAGTGAAAGGTCTTACTATGGCTACACCTTC. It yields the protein CASSERSYYGYTF.

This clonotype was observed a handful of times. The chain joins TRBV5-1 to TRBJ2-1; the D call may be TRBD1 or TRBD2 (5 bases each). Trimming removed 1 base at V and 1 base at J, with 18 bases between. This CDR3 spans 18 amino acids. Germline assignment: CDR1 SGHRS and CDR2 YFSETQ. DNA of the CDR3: TGCGCCAGCAGCTTGAGCTTCTCCGGGACGCTGTCCTACAATGAGCAGTTCTTC. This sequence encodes CASSLSFSGTLSYNEQFF.

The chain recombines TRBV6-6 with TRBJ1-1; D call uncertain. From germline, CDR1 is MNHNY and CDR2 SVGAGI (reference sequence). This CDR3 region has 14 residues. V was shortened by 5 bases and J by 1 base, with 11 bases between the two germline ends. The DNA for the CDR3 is TGTGCCAGCAGTAGCCGCCAGACGAACACTGAAGCTTTCTTT. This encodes CASSSRQTNTEAFF.

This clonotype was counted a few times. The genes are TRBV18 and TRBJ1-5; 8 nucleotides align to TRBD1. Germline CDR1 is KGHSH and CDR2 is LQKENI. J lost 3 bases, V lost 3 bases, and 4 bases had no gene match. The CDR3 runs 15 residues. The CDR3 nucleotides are TGTGCCAGCTCACCTCCGGGACAGGCCAATCAGCCCCAGCATTTT. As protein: CASSPPGQANQPQHF.

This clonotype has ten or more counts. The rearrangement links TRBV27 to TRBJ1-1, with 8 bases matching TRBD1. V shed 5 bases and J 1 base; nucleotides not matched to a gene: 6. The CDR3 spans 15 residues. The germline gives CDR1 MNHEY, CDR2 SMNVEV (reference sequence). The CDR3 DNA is TGTGCCAGCAGTAAACAGGGACAGGAGAACACTGAAGCTTTCTTT. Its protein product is CASSKQGQENTEAFF.

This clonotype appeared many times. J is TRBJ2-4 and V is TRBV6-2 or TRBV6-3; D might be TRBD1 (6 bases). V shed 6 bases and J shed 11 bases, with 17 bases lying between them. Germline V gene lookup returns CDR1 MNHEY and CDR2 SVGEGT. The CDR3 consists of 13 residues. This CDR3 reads CASRRQGPAVQYF. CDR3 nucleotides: TGTGCCAGCAGAAGGCAGGGGCCGGCCGTTCAGTACTTC.

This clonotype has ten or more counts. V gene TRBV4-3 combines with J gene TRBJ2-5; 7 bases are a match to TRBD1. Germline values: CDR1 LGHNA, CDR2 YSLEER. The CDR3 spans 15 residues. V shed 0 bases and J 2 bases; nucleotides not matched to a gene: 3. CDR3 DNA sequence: TGCGCCAGCAGCCAAGAACGGACAGGACAAGAGACCCAGTACTTC. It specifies CASSQERTGQETQYF.

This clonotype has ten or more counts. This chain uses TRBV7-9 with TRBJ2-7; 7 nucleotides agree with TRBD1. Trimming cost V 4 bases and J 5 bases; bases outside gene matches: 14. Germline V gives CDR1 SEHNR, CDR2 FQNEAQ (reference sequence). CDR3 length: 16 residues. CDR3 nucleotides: TGTGCCAGCAGCTCTCGTGGAGGCACAGGGGACCACGAGCAGTACGTC. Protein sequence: CASSSRGGTGDHEQYV.

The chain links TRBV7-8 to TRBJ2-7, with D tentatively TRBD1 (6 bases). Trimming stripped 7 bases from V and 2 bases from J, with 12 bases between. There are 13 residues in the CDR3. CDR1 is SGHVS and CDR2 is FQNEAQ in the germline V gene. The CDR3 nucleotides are TGTGCCAGCAAGGCAGGGGTCCCCTACGAGCAGTACTTC. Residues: CASKAGVPYEQYF.

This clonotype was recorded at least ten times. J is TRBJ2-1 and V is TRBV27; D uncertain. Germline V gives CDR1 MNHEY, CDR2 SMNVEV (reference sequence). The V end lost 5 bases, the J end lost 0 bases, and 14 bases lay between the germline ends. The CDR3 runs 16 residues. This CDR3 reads CASSPRSTGSYNEQFF. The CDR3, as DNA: TGTGCCAGCAGTCCACGATCAACCGGCTCCTACAATGAGCAGTTCTTC.

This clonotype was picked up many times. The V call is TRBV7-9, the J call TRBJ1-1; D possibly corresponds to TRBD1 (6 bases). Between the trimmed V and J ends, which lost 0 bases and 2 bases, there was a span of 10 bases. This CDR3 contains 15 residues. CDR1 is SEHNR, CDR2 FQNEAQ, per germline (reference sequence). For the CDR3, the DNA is TGTGCCAGCAGCTTAGCATGGGGGGGCAACACTGAAGCTTTCTTT. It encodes CASSLAWGGNTEAFF.

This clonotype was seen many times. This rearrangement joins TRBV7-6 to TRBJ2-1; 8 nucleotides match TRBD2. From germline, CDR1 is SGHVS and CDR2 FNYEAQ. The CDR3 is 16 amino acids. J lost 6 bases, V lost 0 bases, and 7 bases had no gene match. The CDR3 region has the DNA TGTGCCAGCAGCTTAGCGCCCGCGGGGGGCTTCAATGAGCAGTTCTTC. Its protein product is CASSLAPAGGFNEQFF. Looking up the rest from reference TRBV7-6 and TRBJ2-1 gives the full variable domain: GAGVSQSPRYKVTKRGQDVALRCDPISGHVSLYWYRQALGQGPEFLTYFNYEAQQDKSGLPNDRFSAERPEGSISTLTIQRTEQRDSAMYRCASSLAPAGGFNEQFFGPGTRLTVL.

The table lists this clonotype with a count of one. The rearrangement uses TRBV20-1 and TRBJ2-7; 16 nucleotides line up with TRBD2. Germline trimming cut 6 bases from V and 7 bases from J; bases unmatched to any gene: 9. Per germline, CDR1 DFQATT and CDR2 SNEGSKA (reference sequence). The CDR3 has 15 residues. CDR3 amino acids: CSAPGLAGGLREQYF. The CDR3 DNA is TGCAGTGCCCCGGGACTAGCGGGGGGGCTCCGGGAGCAGTACTTC.

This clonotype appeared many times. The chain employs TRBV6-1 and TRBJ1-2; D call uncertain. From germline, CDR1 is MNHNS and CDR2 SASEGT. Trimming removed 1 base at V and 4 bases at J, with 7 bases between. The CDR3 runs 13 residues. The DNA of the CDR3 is TGTGCCAGCAGTGAAGGCAACTTCTATGGCTACACCTTC. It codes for CASSEGNFYGYTF.

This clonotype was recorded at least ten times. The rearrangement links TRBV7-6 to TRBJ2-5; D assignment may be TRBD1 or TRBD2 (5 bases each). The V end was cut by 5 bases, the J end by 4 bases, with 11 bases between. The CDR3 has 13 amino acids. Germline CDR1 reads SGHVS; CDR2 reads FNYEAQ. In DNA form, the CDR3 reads TGTGCCAGCAGCGCGAGGGGCCCAGAGACCCAGTACTTC. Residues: CASSARGPETQYF.

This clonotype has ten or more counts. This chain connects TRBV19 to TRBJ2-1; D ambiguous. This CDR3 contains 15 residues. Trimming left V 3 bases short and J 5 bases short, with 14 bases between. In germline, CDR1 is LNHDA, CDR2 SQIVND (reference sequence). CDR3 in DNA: TGTGCCAGTAGTATTAGGGTTGCCAGCAACAATGAGCAGTTCTTC. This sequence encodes CASSIRVASNNEQFF.

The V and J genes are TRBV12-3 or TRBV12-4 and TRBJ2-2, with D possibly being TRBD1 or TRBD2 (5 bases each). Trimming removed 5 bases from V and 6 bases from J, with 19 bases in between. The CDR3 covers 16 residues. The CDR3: CASSLGAGLLSGELFF. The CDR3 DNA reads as TGTGCCAGCAGTCTCGGGGCAGGGCTTCTCTCCGGGGAGCTGTTTTTT.

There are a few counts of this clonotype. DNA for the CDR3: TGTGCCAGCAGTTACCGGGACAGGGACTACGAGCAGTACGTC. Translation: CASSYRDRDYEQYV. This chain uses TRBV6-6 with TRBJ2-7; the match to TRBD1 covers 9 bases. CDR3 length: 14 residues. Germline V CDR1 and CDR2: MNHNY, SVGAGI (reference sequence). Trimming took 2 bases from V and 3 from J; bases not matched to a gene: 2.

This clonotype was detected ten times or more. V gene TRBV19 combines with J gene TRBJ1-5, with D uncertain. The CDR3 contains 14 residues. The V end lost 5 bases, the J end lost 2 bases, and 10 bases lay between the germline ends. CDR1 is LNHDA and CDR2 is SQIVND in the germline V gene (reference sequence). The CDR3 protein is CASSDGSGNQPQHF. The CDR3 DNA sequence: TGTGCCAGTAGTGATGGAAGCGGCAATCAGCCCCAGCATTTT.